This T cell receptor beta chain was retrieved from a study of shared clonotypes between healthy human individuals. For the study at large: Researchers drew samples from a couple of women and a few men aged 18 to 49.

About this clone itself: Its antigen is still unknown.

Study-level results: Only blood underwent sampling, and tissue repertoires likely differ. In general, naive subsets displayed greater estimated richness than memory subsets did.

Naive CD8 cells, CD45RO-negative and positively selected for CCR7, excluded terminally differentiated effector memory CD45RA+ cells. Generated by immunoSEQ multiplex PCR, the TCRdb table keeps only in-frame clones and is missing some. The sample has more than 550,000 clones, approximately 90% seen once. From germline, CDR1 is LNHNV and CDR2 YYDKDF (reference sequence). This CDR3 has 16 amino acids. Trimming left V 4 bases short and J 3 bases short, with 19 bases between. This chain joins TRBV15 and TRBJ2-7, with D unresolved. This TCR derives from a man between 25 and 39 years old in good health. Sequencing input: naive CD8+ T cells sorted from blood. The CDR3 protein is CATSTRTGWAYYEQYF. Written as DNA, the CDR3 is TGTGCCACCAGCACCAGGACCGGGTGGGCCTACTACGAGCAGTACTTC.